The rows below give T cell receptor beta chains drawn from one sample of a study of blood T cells in healthy people across ages. Using its own MiXCR run on the 5' RACE reads, TCRdb lists one record per CDR3 protein. The sample consists of fewer than 1,000,000 distinct CDR3 sequences, 35% to 50% of them appearing once. The sample taken for sequencing was blood. These receptors all stem from a man older than 75 in good health. The CDR3 runs from the conserved cysteine through the conserved F or W. The order of the fields is J gene, D gene, clone size, V gene, CDR3 DNA, CDR3 protein. A D gene is named only where the DNA matches it firmly. Clone sizes are given selectively: once, few, many, or a class where the clone is expanded.

j_gene: TRBJ2-1
d_gene: TRBD2
abundance: few
v_gene: TRBV20-1
CDR3nt: TGCAGTGCTAGGTCCGGGACTAGCTACAATGAGCAGTTCTTC
CDR3aa: CSARSGTSYNEQFF

j_gene: TRBJ1-2
d_gene: TRBD1
abundance: -
v_gene: TRBV29-1
CDR3nt: TGCAGCGTTGGCCAGACAGGGAGCTATGGCTACACCTTC
CDR3aa: CSVGQTGSYGYTF

j_gene: TRBJ1-5
d_gene: -
abundance: -
v_gene: TRBV6-6
CDR3nt: TGTGCCAGCAGCACGAACGGGATCCATCAGCCCCAGCATTTT
CDR3aa: CASSTNGIHQPQHF

j_gene: TRBJ2-7
d_gene: -
abundance: -
v_gene: TRBV2
CDR3nt: TGTGCCAGCAGTGAACGGGACGTCTCCTACGAGCAGTACTTC
CDR3aa: CASSERDVSYEQYF

j_gene: TRBJ2-4
d_gene: -
abundance: -
v_gene: TRBV12-3/TRBV12-4
CDR3nt: TGTGCCAGCACTCTCATGCAGGTAGCCAAAAACATTCAGTACTTC
CDR3aa: CASTLMQVAKNIQYF

j_gene: TRBJ1-1
d_gene: -
abundance: few
v_gene: TRBV29-1
CDR3nt: TGCAGCGTCACCGGCCGGGAAATTGTGGCTTTCTTT
CDR3aa: CSVTGREIVAFF

j_gene: TRBJ2-1
d_gene: TRBD1
abundance: -
v_gene: TRBV7-6
CDR3nt: TGTGCCAGCAGCTCAACCGGGACAGGGGGCTACAATGAGCAGTTCTTC
CDR3aa: CASSSTGTGGYNEQFF

j_gene: TRBJ2-5
d_gene: -
abundance: -
v_gene: TRBV27
CDR3nt: TGTGCCAGCAACGGACGAGGGCGAGAGACCCAGTACTTC
CDR3aa: CASNGRGRETQYF

j_gene: TRBJ2-2
d_gene: -
abundance: -
v_gene: TRBV20-1
CDR3nt: TGCAGTGCTAGAGCGGAGATTGGAGCCGGGGAGCTGTTTTTT
CDR3aa: CSARAEIGAGELFF

j_gene: TRBJ2-5
d_gene: TRBD1
abundance: -
v_gene: TRBV27
CDR3nt: TGTGCCAGCAATACCACCGGGACAGGGGAGACCCAGTACTTC
CDR3aa: CASNTTGTGETQYF

j_gene: TRBJ2-6
d_gene: -
abundance: -
v_gene: TRBV7-2
CDR3nt: TGTGCCAGCAGCTTATCGGCCGGCCGTCTCAACTCTGGGGCCAACGTCCTGACTTTC
CDR3aa: CASSLSAGRLNSGANVLTF

j_gene: TRBJ2-5
d_gene: TRBD2
abundance: few
v_gene: TRBV20-1
CDR3nt: TGCAGTGCTAGAGATGCGGGGGAGGGTGAGACCCAGTACTTC
CDR3aa: CSARDAGEGETQYF

j_gene: TRBJ2-7
d_gene: TRBD2
abundance: -
v_gene: TRBV7-2
CDR3nt: TGTGCCAGCAGCTCTCCGACTAGCGGGAGGGTCGGCGAGCAGTACTTC
CDR3aa: CASSSPTSGRVGEQYF

j_gene: TRBJ2-4
d_gene: TRBD1
abundance: few
v_gene: TRBV18
CDR3nt: TGTGCCAGCTCACCATCCATTGGGACAGGGGGCGGGGAGCAGTACTTC
CDR3aa: CASSPSIGTGGGEQYF

j_gene: TRBJ2-2
d_gene: -
abundance: -
v_gene: TRBV20-1
CDR3nt: TGCAGTGCTAGAGATGGGGCAGTTTCTACCAGGGAGCTGTTTTTT
CDR3aa: CSARDGAVSTRELFF

j_gene: TRBJ2-1
d_gene: TRBD2
abundance: many
v_gene: TRBV9
CDR3nt: TGTGCCAGCCTGCCTGTACTAGCGGGGTACAATGAGCAGTTCTTC
CDR3aa: CASLPVLAGYNEQFF

j_gene: TRBJ2-5
d_gene: -
abundance: -
v_gene: TRBV7-2
CDR3nt: TGTGCCAGCAGCGGACGTGGACAAGAGACCCAGTACTTC
CDR3aa: CASSGRGQETQYF

j_gene: TRBJ2-2
d_gene: -
abundance: -
v_gene: TRBV6-6
CDR3nt: TGTGCCAGCAGCAGAAAGGGGGTGGGCACCGGGGAGCTGTTTTTT
CDR3aa: CASSRKGVGTGELFF